The 17 T cell receptor beta chains given below trace back to one sample, sequenced in a study of blood T cell repertoires in COVID-19. Assay used: immunoSEQ multiplex PCR; TCRdb lists only in-frame clones, some missing. This table holds 200,000 to 300,000 clones, about nine tenths found once. The sample comprised peripheral blood. The receptors come from a man in his sixties who had recovered from COVID-19.

V gene TRBV5-1 combines with J gene TRBJ2-3, with D perhaps matching TRBD1 (6 bases). Trimming pared 0 bases from V and 2 bases from J, leaving 13 bases between. CDR1 and CDR2 from the germline V gene are SGHRS and YFSETQ. The CDR3 contains 16 residues. CDR3 sequence reads: CASSLDQGFPTDTQYF. CDR3 bases: TGCGCCAGCAGCTTGGATCAGGGGTTCCCCACAGATACGCAGTATTTT.

V usage is TRBV5-1 and J usage is TRBJ1-1, with 10 nucleotides matching TRBD1. The CDR3 length is 16 residues. CDR1 and CDR2 (germline): SGHRS, YFSETQ. The ends lost 4 bases at V and 7 bases at J; junction bases unmatched: 13. The CDR3 is CASSQTGGAFLYEAFF. In DNA form, the CDR3 reads TGCGCCAGCAGCCAGACAGGGGGCGCTTTTCTGTATGAAGCTTTCTTT.

The rearrangement links TRBV27 to TRBJ2-2; 7 nucleotides agree with TRBD1. The CDR3 extends over 15 amino acids. Germline V gene data show CDR1 as MNHEY and CDR2 as SMNVEV (reference sequence). Losses at the gene ends were 9 bases for V and 5 bases for J; bases not matched to a gene: 12. CDR3 in amino acids: CASRSQGPVTGELFF. The CDR3 coding sequence is TGTGCCAGTCGATCACAGGGGCCGGTTACCGGGGAGCTGTTTTTT.

V gene TRBV7-2 combines with J gene TRBJ1-5, with D possibly matching TRBD1 (6 bases). V dropped 5 bases and J dropped 7 bases, with 12 bases sitting between them. Germline CDR1 is SGHTA and CDR2 is FQGNSA. The CDR3 is made up of 13 amino acids. CDR3 sequence (DNA): TGTGCCAGCAGCACAAGGGGGTTCCAGCCCCAGCATTTT. It specifies CASSTRGFQPQHF.

V gene TRBV20-1 combines with J gene TRBJ2-5; D perhaps matches TRBD2 (5 bases). The CDR3 extends over 13 amino acids. Germline V gives CDR1 DFQATT, CDR2 SNEGSKA (reference sequence). V dropped 3 bases and J dropped 7 bases, with 15 bases sitting between them. The CDR3 here is CSASSLFRGTQYF. DNA of the CDR3: TGCAGTGCTAGTTCTCTGTTTCGGGGGACCCAGTACTTC.

Only a few counts were recorded for this clone. The chain carries TRBV4-2 and TRBJ2-7, with a weak D call TRBD2 (6 bases). Germline CDR1 and CDR2: LGHNA and YNFKEQ. This CDR3 spans 20 amino acids. Trimming removed 0 bases at V and 1 base at J, with 25 bases between. The CDR3 DNA is TGTGCCAGCAGCCAAGATCTCCCCCTAGAAACGGGACTTCTATCCTACGAGCAGTACTTC. Translating gives CASSQDLPLETGLLSYEQYF.

This chain joins TRBV12-5 and TRBJ2-2; D gene uncertain. Trimming cost V 0 bases and J 6 bases, with 8 bases left between them. This CDR3 region has 14 residues. Germline-derived CDR1 and CDR2 are LGHNT and FRNRAP. The CDR3 is CASGLVHGPGELFF. The CDR3 DNA sequence: TGTGCTAGTGGTTTGGTACATGGCCCCGGGGAGCTGTTTTTT.

The count of this clone is one. V is TRBV11-2 and J is TRBJ2-5; 12 nucleotides line up with TRBD1. Trimming at V came to 5 bases and at J to 2 bases, leaving 6 bases not matched to a gene. In germline, CDR1 is SGHAT, CDR2 FQNNGV. The CDR3 loop spans 16 amino acids. CDR3 in DNA: TGTGCCAGCAGCACCCGGGACAGGGGGCTACAAGAGACCCAGTACTTC. This encodes CASSTRDRGLQETQYF.

There are a few counts of this clone. The chain joins TRBV7-9 to TRBJ2-1; 15 nucleotides match TRBD2. Germline CDR1 and CDR2: SEHNR and FQNEAQ (reference sequence). With 5 bases clipped from V and 10 bases from J, the junction kept 9 bases outside the gene matches. The CDR3 sequence is 16 residues long. The DNA for the CDR3 is TGTGCCAGCAGCCCGAGCCTGGGACTAGCGGGGGGAGAGCAGTTCTTC. It specifies CASSPSLGLAGGEQFF.

V and J are TRBV6-5 and TRBJ1-2; D may be TRBD1 (5 bases). From germline, CDR1 is MNHEY and CDR2 SVGAGI. V shed 5 bases and J shed 8 bases, with 12 bases lying between them. The CDR3 has 12 amino acids. CDR3 in amino acids: CASSLGGFGYTF. DNA of the CDR3: TGTGCCAGCAGTCTGGGGGGGTTCGGCTACACCTTC.

This chain connects TRBV27 to TRBJ1-1; 9 bases map to TRBD1. Germline CDR1 MNHEY, CDR2 SMNVEV (reference sequence). V shed 5 bases, J shed 3 bases, and the junction held 4 bases outside the gene matches. This CDR3 is 14 amino acids long. The DNA of the CDR3 is TGTGCCAGCAGTCTCTGGACAGGGGACACTGAAGCTTTCTTT. It specifies CASSLWTGDTEAFF.

CDR3 nucleotide sequence: TGTGCCAGCAGCCCGCCCTCCGGGACAAAGCGCACTGAAGCTTTCTTT. It codes for CASSPPSGTKRTEAFF. V is TRBV3-1 (or the pseudogene TRBV3-2) and J is TRBJ1-1; perhaps TRBD1 as D (6 bases). V shed 4 bases and J shed 4 bases, with 19 bases lying between them. The CDR3 sequence is 16 residues long. Germline V lookup: CDR1 LGHDT, CDR2 YNNKEL (reference sequence).

The genes are TRBV6-5 and TRBJ1-1; TRBD1 aligns across 8 bases. Per germline, CDR1 MNHEY and CDR2 SVGAGI. After removal of 0 bases from V and 5 bases from J, the junction contained 8 bases not matched to a gene. The CDR3 has 16 residues. The CDR3 loop reads CASSYSVGTGGTEAFF. In DNA, the CDR3 is TGTGCCAGCAGTTACTCGGTGGGGACAGGAGGGACTGAAGCTTTCTTT.

V and J are TRBV6-1 and TRBJ2-5; D remains ambiguous. Germline-derived CDR1 and CDR2 are MNHNS and SASEGT. Trimming stripped 3 bases from V and 1 base from J, with 6 bases between. This CDR3 comprises 13 residues. The CDR3 nucleotides are TGTGCCAGCAGTGAGTGGGCCCAAGAGACCCAGTACTTC. It encodes CASSEWAQETQYF.

V is TRBV7-6 and J is TRBJ1-3; D may be TRBD1 (5 bases). The CDR3 consists of 16 residues. V lost 3 bases, J lost 0 bases, and 12 bases lay in between. The germline gives CDR1 SGHVS, CDR2 FNYEAQ. This chain's CDR3 is CASSFSQGSSGNTIYF. Written as DNA, the CDR3 is TGTGCCAGCAGCTTTTCCCAGGGATCCTCTGGAAACACCATATATTTT.

The V gene is TRBV4-2, the J gene TRBJ2-5; 7 bases agree with TRBD2. Per germline, CDR1 LGHNA and CDR2 YNFKEQ. This CDR3 is 17 amino acids long. After removal of 2 bases from V and 1 base from J, the junction contained 10 bases not matched to a gene. CDR3 in DNA: TGTGCCAGCAGCCAACAAGCGGGACTTAGGGGCCAAGAGACCCAGTACTTC. It encodes CASSQQAGLRGQETQYF.

The rearrangement uses TRBV9 and TRBJ2-7, with 8 bases matching TRBD1. From germline, CDR1 is SGDLS and CDR2 YYNGEE. This CDR3 contains 16 residues. The junction had 8 bases not matched to a gene; V was cut back by 0 bases and J by 3 bases. The chain's CDR3 is CASSVGPGQGGYEQYF. The CDR3, as DNA: TGTGCCAGCAGCGTAGGCCCCGGACAGGGCGGCTACGAGCAGTACTTC.